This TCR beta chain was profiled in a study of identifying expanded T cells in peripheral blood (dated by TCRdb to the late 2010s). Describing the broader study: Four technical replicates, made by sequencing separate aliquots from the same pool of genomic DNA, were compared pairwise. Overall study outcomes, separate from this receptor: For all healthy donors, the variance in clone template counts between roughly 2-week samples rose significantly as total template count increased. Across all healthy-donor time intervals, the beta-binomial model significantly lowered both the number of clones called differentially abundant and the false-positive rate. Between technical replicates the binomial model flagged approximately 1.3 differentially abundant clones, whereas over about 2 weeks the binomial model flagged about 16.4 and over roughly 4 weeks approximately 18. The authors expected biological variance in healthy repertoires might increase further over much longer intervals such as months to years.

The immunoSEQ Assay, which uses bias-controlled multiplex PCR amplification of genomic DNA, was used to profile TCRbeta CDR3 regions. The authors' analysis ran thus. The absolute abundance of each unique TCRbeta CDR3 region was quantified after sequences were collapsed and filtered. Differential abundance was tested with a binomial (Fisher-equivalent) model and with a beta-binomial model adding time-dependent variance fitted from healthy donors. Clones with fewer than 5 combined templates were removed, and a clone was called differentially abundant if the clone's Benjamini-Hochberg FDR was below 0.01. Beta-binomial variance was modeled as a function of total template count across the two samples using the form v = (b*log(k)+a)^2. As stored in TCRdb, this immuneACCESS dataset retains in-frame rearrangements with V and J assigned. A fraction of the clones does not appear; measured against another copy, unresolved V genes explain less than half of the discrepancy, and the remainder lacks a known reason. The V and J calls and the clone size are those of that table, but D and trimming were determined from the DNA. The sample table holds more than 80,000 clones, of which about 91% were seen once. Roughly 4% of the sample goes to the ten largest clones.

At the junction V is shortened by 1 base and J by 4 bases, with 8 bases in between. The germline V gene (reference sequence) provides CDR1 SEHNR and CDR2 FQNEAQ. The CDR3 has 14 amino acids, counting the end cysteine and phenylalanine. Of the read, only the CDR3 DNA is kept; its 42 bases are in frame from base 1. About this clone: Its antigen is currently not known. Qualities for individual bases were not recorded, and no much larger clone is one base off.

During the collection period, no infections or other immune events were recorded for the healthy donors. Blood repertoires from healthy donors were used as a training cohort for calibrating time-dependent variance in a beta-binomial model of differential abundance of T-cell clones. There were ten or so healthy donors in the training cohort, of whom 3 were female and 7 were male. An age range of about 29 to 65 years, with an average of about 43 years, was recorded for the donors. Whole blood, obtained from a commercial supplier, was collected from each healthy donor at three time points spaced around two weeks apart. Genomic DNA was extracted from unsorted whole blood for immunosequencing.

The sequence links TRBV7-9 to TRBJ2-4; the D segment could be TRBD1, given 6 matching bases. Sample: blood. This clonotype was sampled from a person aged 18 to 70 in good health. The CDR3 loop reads CASSLVQGKNIQYF. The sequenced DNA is TGTGCCAGCAGCTTAGTTCAGGGGAAAAACATTCAGTACTTC.